This T cell receptor (beta chain) is drawn from a study of blood T cell repertoires in COVID-19. Study-level background: PBMCs, B-cell-depleted T cells, or T cells provided the cDNA or gDNA that made up the material.

Per the original data handling: Estimated nucleated cell counts came from reference gene primer amplification. Sequencing was performed with immunoSEQ multiplex PCR; in TCRdb, only in-frame clones are kept and a portion is missing. For V, J and clone size, that table is used; D and trimming come from the DNA. Of 65,000 or so clones in the sample, roughly four fifths were seen once. V lost 4 bases and J lost 2; bases outside the gene matches: 7. Germline V gene lookup returns CDR1 KGHSH and CDR2 LQKENI. This CDR3 is 15 amino acids long. This sequence joins TRBV18 and TRBJ2-7; 8 bases are a match to TRBD1. The sequenced sample was peripheral blood. The source is a man older than 75 with acute or convalescent COVID-19. CDR3 region: CASSQQTGVPYEQYF. CDR3 nucleotides: TGTGCCAGCTCACAACAGACAGGGGTTCCCTACGAGCAGTACTTC.